One and the same sample provided the 23 T cell receptor beta chains below, sequenced in a study of blood T cell repertoires in COVID-19. TCRdb keeps only in-frame clones here, not all; method: immunoSEQ multiplex PCR. The sample shows roughly 87,000 clones, around 84% of them seen only once. Input material: peripheral blood. The source is a woman in her sixties with acute or convalescent COVID-19.

This clone was observed once. The chain recombines TRBV19 with TRBJ1-1; 9 bases align to TRBD1. Germline trimming cut 5 bases from V and 4 bases from J; bases unmatched to any gene: 8. CDR3 size: 15 residues. Germline V gene sequence: CDR1 LNHDA, CDR2 SQIVND (reference sequence). The CDR3 DNA follows: TGTGCCAGTAGTCTCGGGACAGGGAGGTCCACTGAAGCTTTCTTT. Translation: CASSLGTGRSTEAFF.

CDR3 sequence reads: CASTKGATGELFF. CDR3 sequence (DNA): TGTGCCAGCACTAAGGGGGCCACCGGGGAGCTGTTTTTT. V usage is TRBV6-5 and J usage is TRBJ2-2; 7 bases match TRBD1. J was trimmed by 4 bases and V by 7 bases; bases with no gene match: 3. The germline gives CDR1 MNHEY, CDR2 SVGAGI. This CDR3 spans 13 amino acids.

The chain has TRBV19 and TRBJ2-1; 11 bases match TRBD1. The CDR3 contains 16 residues. Trimming removed 5 bases from V and 9 bases from J; junction bases left unmatched: 12. CDR1 is LNHDA, CDR2 SQIVND, per germline (reference sequence). CDR3: CASSPPGGQGGSEQFF. CDR3 in DNA: TGTGCCAGTAGTCCCCCGGGGGGACAGGGGGGTAGTGAGCAGTTCTTC.

The chain employs TRBV7-9 and TRBJ1-6, with 9 bases aligning to TRBD1. V dropped 3 bases and J dropped 5; count of bases not matched to a gene: 5. Germline lookup yields CDR1 SEHNR and CDR2 FQNEAQ (reference sequence). This CDR3 region has 16 residues. The CDR3 here is CASSFGQGPNNSPLHF. DNA of the CDR3: TGTGCCAGCAGCTTCGGACAGGGGCCGAATAATTCACCCCTCCACTTT.

This clone turned up a few times. The chain recombines TRBV12-3 or TRBV12-4 with TRBJ1-4; TRBD1 is a possible D gene (6 bases). The CDR3 extends over 12 amino acids. V lost 5 bases to trimming and J lost 10 bases, with 11 bases between them. CDR3 sequence: CASSATGRKLFF. In DNA, the CDR3 is TGTGCCAGCAGTGCGACAGGTAGAAAACTGTTTTTT.

The chain couples TRBV24-1 to TRBJ1-5; TRBD1 matches 7 bases. V shed 0 bases, J shed 3 bases, and the junction held 13 bases outside the gene matches. This CDR3 contains 19 residues. In germline, CDR1 is KGHDR, CDR2 SFDVKD. CDR3 amino acids: CATSDLSSKGTAVNQPQHF. CDR3 DNA sequence: TGTGCCACCAGTGATTTGTCCTCGAAGGGGACAGCCGTCAATCAGCCCCAGCATTTT.

J is TRBJ1-2 and V is TRBV4-1, with a weak D call TRBD1 (6 bases). Trimming shortened V by 0 bases and J by 1 base, and 9 bases separated the two germline ends. Germline V lookup: CDR1 MGHRA, CDR2 YSYEKL. The CDR3 consists of 15 residues. DNA of the CDR3: TGCGCCAGCAGCCAAGAATGGGGGCATAACTATGGCTACACCTTC. Translation gives CASSQEWGHNYGYTF.

The chain recombines TRBV6-2 or TRBV6-3 with TRBJ1-2; 8 nucleotides line up with TRBD1. Unmatched junction bases numbered 2, after V lost 6 bases and J lost 2 bases. Germline values: CDR1 MNHEY, CDR2 SVGEGT. The length of the CDR3 is 13 residues. CDR3 in DNA: TGTGCCAGCAGCGACAGGGGAAACTATGGCTACACCTTC. This sequence encodes CASSDRGNYGYTF.

The chain has TRBV19 and TRBJ2-5; 10 nucleotides agree with TRBD2. The CDR3 length is 15 residues. V shed 3 bases and J 5 bases; nucleotides not matched to a gene: 6. CDR1 LNHDA and CDR2 SQIVND come from the germline V gene (reference sequence). The CDR3 sequence is CASSIRAGGKETQYF. The CDR3 DNA follows: TGTGCCAGTAGTATCCGAGCGGGGGGGAAGGAGACCCAGTACTTC.

V usage is TRBV18 and J usage is TRBJ1-2, with 10 bases fitting TRBD1. V trimming: 3 bases; J trimming: 11 bases; junction bases outside the gene matches: 6. CDR3 length equals 13 residues. Germline V gene lookup returns CDR1 KGHSH and CDR2 LQKENI. The CDR3 DNA sequence: TGTGCCAGCTCACCGGGGACAGGGGAACTATACACCTTC. Translated: CASSPGTGELYTF.

The chain couples TRBV19 to TRBJ1-5; 8 bases are shared with TRBD1. V gave up 4 bases and J gave up 6 bases; unmatched junction bases: 5. This CDR3 spans 14 amino acids. Germline V CDR1 and CDR2: LNHDA, SQIVND (reference sequence). DNA of the CDR3: TGTGCCAGTAGTACGCAGGGGGCTAGTCAGCCCCAGCATTTT. Translation: CASSTQGASQPQHF.

This rearrangement joins TRBV3-1 (or the pseudogene TRBV3-2) to TRBJ1-1, with D possibly being TRBD1 (5 bases). Germline V gene sequence: CDR1 LGHDT, CDR2 YNNKEL (reference sequence). The CDR3 consists of 14 residues. V gave up 1 base and J gave up 3 bases, with 9 bases separating them. The CDR3 here is CASSQVRGYTEAFF. In nucleotides, the CDR3 is TGTGCCAGCAGCCAAGTAAGGGGCTACACTGAAGCTTTCTTT.

The gene calls are TRBV28 and TRBJ1-6, with D possibly being TRBD1 (6 bases). CDR3 length: 14 amino acids. Per germline, CDR1 MDHEN and CDR2 SYDVKM. Deletions cut 7 bases from V and 7 bases from J, with 14 bases between. CDR3: CASTEGVKNSPLHF. CDR3 sequence (DNA): TGTGCCAGCACCGAGGGGGTAAAGAATTCACCCCTCCACTTT.

CDR3 DNA: TGTGCCAGTAGTGGAAGAACAGGGAGCGGCTACACCTTC. It specifies CASSGRTGSGYTF. The chain has TRBV19 and TRBJ1-2, with a weak D call TRBD1 (6 bases). The germline V gene has CDR1 LNHDA and CDR2 SQIVND (reference sequence). CDR3 length: 13 residues. V shed 5 bases and J shed 8 bases, with 15 bases lying between them. Looking up the rest from reference TRBV19 and TRBJ1-2 gives the full variable domain: DGGITQSPKYLFRKEGQNVTLSCEQNLNHDAMYWYRQDPGQGLRLIYYSQIVNDFQKGDIAEGYSVSREKKESFPLTVTSAQKNPTAFYLCASSGRTGSGYTFGSGTRLTVV.

The rearrangement uses TRBV5-1 and TRBJ2-7; no clear D. CDR1 and CDR2 from the germline V gene are SGHRS and YFSETQ. V was cut by 5 bases and J by 1 base, with 13 bases left in between. The CDR3 covers 14 residues. In DNA, the CDR3 is TGCGCCAGCAGAAGACACGTCGATTCCTACGAGCAGTACTTC. It specifies CASRRHVDSYEQYF.

This chain uses TRBV7-2 with TRBJ2-1, with 8 bases that match TRBD2. The CDR3 has 16 residues. J gave up 2 bases and V 5 bases, and 8 bases lay outside the gene matches. Germline values: CDR1 SGHTA, CDR2 FQGNSA. CDR3 sequence (DNA): TGTGCCAGCAGCCAAGGTAGCGGGGCCGCCTACAATGAGCAGTTCTTC. Its protein product is CASSQGSGAAYNEQFF. Variable domain in full (rest from reference TRBV7-2 and TRBJ2-1): GAGVSQSPSNKVTEKGKDVELRCDPISGHTALYWYRQSLGQGLEFLIYFQGNSAPDKSGLPSDRFSAERTGGSVSTLTIQRTQQEDSAVYLCASSQGSGAAYNEQFFGPGTRLTVL.

The V gene is TRBV9, the J gene TRBJ1-4, with 9 bases that match TRBD1. The ends lost 3 bases at V and 8 bases at J; junction bases unmatched: 2. The CDR3 loop spans 13 amino acids. Germline V lookup: CDR1 SGDLS, CDR2 YYNGEE. CDR3 amino acids: CASSGDRGEKLFF. The CDR3, as DNA: TGTGCCAGCAGCGGTGACAGGGGGGAAAAACTGTTTTTT.

Ten or more counts support this clone. The chain has TRBV18 and TRBJ2-3; 9 nucleotides line up with TRBD2. The CDR3 sequence is 16 residues long. V trimming: 2 bases; J trimming: 2 bases; junction bases outside the gene matches: 5. The germline V gene has CDR1 KGHSH and CDR2 LQKENI. DNA for the CDR3: TGTGCCAGCTCACCAGGGTCTAGCGGGGTCACAGATACGCAGTATTTT. Translated, it gives CASSPGSSGVTDTQYF.

V gene TRBV5-4 combines with J gene TRBJ2-7; 10 bases are a match to TRBD2. The germline V gene has CDR1 SGHNT and CDR2 YYREEE (reference sequence). The CDR3 has 15 residues. V was clipped by 4 bases and J by 5 bases; unmatched bases: 9. CDR3 DNA sequence: TGTGCCAGCAGCGCGGTAAGCGGGGGGGCCGACGAGCAGTACTTC. Amino acid sequence: CASSAVSGGADEQYF.

This clone is a singleton in its sample. The V call is TRBV4-1, the J call TRBJ1-2; 9 bases align to TRBD1. CDR1 and CDR2 (germline): MGHRA, YSYEKL. The CDR3 spans 18 residues. The V gene end was trimmed by 4 bases and the J gene end by 5 bases; junction bases not matched to a gene: 17. Here the CDR3 DNA reads TGCGCCAGCAGCCGAGAGTCAGGACAGGGGATAGTAGGGTATGGCTACACCTTC. Translation gives CASSRESGQGIVGYGYTF.

The chain recombines TRBV4-2 with TRBJ1-4; D possibly corresponds to TRBD1 (5 bases). Germline V gene data show CDR1 as LGHNA and CDR2 as YNFKEQ. Trimming stripped 1 base from V and 3 bases from J, with 12 bases between. This CDR3 is 16 amino acids long. CDR3: CASSQGPGPPNEKLFF. The CDR3 region has the DNA TGTGCCAGCAGCCAAGGTCCAGGGCCTCCTAATGAAAAACTGTTTTTT.

This rearrangement joins TRBV20-1 to TRBJ2-7, with 7 bases lining up with TRBD2. The germline CDR1 and CDR2 sequences are DFQATT and SNEGSKA (reference sequence). CDR3 length: 11 residues. Trimming at V came to 5 bases and at J to 6 bases, leaving 4 bases not matched to a gene. CDR3 residues: CSAGGGGEQYF. In DNA, the CDR3 is TGCAGTGCTGGGGGGGGTGGCGAGCAGTACTTC.

This clone was detected a few times. This rearrangement joins TRBV4-1 to TRBJ2-3; 9 bases line up with TRBD2. The CDR3 sequence is 17 residues long. Per germline, CDR1 MGHRA and CDR2 YSYEKL. Unmatched junction bases numbered 5, after V lost 1 base and J lost 0 bases. The CDR3 DNA reads TGCGCCAGCAGCCAAGCTCGACTAGCGGTTAGCACAGATACGCAGTATTTT. This translates into CASSQARLAVSTDTQYF.